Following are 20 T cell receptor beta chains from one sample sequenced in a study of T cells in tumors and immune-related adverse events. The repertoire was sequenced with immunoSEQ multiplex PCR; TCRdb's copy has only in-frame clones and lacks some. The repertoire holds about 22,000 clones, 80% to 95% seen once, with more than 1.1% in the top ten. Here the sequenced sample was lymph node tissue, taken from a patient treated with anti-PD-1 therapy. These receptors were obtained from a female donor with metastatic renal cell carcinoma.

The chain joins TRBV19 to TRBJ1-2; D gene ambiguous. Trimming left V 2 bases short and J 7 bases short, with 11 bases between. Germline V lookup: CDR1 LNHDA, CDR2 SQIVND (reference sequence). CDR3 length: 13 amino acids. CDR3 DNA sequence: TGTGCCAGTAGTATACATGGAGACCTTGGCTACACCTTC. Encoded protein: CASSIHGDLGYTF.

The CDR3 nucleotides read TGTGCCAGAAGCTTGGCGAGGCGGATCTGGTCGGGGCAGTTCTTC. Translating gives CARSLARRIWSGQFF. The chain recombines TRBV5-3 with TRBJ2-1; D is uncertain. TRBV5-3 is filed as an ORF, its function uncertain. This CDR3 is 15 amino acids long. V lost 0 bases and J 12 bases, leaving 19 bases between the germline ends.

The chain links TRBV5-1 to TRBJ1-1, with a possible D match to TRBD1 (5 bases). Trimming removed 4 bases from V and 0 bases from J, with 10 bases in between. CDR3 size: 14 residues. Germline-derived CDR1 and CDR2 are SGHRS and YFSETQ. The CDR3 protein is CASSVGHLNTEAFF. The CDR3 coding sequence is TGCGCCAGCAGCGTTGGACACTTGAACACTGAAGCTTTCTTT.

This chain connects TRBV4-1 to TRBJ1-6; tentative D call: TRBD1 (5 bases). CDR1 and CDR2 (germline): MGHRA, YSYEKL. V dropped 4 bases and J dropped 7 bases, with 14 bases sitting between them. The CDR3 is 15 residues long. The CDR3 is CASSPPDRGNSPLHF. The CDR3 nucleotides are TGCGCCAGCAGCCCCCCCGATCGGGGCAATTCACCCCTCCACTTT.

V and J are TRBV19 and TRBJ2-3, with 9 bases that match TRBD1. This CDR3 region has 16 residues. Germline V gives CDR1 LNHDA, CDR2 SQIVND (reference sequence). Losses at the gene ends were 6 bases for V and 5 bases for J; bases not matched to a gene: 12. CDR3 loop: CASSTIRGTGLDTQYF. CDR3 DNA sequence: TGTGCCAGTAGCACAATAAGAGGGACAGGGCTAGATACGCAGTATTTT.

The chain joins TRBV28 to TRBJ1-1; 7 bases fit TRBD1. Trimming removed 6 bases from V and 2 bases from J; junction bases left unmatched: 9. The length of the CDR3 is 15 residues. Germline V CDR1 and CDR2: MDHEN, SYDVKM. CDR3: CASRETGVGNTEAFF. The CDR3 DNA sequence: TGTGCCAGCAGGGAAACAGGGGTAGGCAACACTGAAGCTTTCTTT.

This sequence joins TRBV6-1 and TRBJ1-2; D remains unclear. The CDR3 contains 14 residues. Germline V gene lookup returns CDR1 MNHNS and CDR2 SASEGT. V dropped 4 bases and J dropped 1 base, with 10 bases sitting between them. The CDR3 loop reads CASSAGLSNYGYTF. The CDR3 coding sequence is TGTGCCAGCAGTGCTGGACTGAGTAACTATGGCTACACCTTC.

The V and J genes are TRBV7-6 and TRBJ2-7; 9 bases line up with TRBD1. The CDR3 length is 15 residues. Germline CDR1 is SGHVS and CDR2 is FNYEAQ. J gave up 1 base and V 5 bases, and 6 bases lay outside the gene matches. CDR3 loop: CASSVGTGPSYEQYF. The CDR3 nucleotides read TGTGCCAGCAGCGTCGGGACAGGGCCTTCCTACGAGCAGTACTTC. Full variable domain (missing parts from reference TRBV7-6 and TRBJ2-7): GAGVSQSPRYKVTKRGQDVALRCDPISGHVSLYWYRQALGQGPEFLTYFNYEAQQDKSGLPNDRFSAERPEGSISTLTIQRTEQRDSAMYRCASSVGTGPSYEQYFGPGTRLTVT.

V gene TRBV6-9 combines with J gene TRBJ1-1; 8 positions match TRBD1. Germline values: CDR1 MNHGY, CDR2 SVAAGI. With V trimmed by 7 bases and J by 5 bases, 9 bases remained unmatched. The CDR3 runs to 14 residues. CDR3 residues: CASKLDRGGTEAFF. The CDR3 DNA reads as TGTGCCAGCAAATTAGACAGGGGAGGAACTGAAGCTTTCTTT.

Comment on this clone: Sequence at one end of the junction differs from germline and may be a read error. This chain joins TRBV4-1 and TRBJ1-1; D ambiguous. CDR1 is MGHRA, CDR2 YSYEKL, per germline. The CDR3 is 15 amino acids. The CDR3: CASSHLQRMNTEAFF. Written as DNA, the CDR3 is TGTGCCAGCAGCCACCTACAGCGAATGAACACTGAAGCTTTCTTT.

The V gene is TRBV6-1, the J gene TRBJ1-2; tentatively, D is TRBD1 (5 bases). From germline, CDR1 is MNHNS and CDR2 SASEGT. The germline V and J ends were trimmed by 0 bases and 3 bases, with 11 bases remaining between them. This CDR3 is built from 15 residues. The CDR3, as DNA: TGTGCCAGCAGTGAAGCGGGGGAGCCTTACTATGGCTACACCTTC. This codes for CASSEAGEPYYGYTF.

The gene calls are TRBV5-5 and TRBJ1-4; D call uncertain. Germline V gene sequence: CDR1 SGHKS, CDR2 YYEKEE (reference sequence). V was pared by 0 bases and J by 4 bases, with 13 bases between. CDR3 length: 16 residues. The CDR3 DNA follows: TGTGCCAGCAGCTTGGAGTCGTTTTTGGATAATGAAAAACTGTTTTTT. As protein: CASSLESFLDNEKLFF.

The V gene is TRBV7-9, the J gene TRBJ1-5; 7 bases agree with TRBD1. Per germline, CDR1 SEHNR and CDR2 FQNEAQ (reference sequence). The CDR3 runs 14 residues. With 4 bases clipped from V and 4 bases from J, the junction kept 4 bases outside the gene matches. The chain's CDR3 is CASSSGTVNQPQHF. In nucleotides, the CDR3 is TGTGCCAGCAGCTCCGGGACAGTTAATCAGCCCCAGCATTTT.

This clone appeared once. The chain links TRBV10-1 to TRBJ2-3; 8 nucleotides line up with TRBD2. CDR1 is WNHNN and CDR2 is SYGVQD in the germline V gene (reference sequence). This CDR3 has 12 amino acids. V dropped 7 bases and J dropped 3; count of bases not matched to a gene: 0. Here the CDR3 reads CASTSGTDTQYF. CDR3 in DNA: TGCGCCAGCACTAGCGGGACAGATACGCAGTATTTT.

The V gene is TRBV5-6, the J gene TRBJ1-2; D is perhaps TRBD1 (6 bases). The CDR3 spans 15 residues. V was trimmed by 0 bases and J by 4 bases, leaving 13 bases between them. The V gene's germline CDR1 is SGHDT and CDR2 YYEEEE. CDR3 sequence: CASSLAGGASYGYTF. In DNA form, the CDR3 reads TGTGCCAGCAGCTTGGCCGGGGGGGCAAGCTATGGCTACACCTTC.

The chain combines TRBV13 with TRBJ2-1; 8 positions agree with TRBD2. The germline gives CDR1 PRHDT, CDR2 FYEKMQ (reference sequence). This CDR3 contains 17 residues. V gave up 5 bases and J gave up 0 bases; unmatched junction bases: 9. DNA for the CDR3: TGTGCCAGCAGCCCACGACTAGCGTCTAACTCCTACAATGAGCAGTTCTTC. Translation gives CASSPRLASNSYNEQFF.

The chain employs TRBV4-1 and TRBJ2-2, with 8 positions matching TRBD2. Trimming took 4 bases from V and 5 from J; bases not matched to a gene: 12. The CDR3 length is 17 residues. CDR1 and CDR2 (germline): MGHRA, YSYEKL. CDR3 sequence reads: CASSPLGSGGGTGELFF. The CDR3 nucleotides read TGCGCCAGCAGCCCCCTAGGGAGCGGGGGAGGGACCGGGGAGCTGTTTTTT.

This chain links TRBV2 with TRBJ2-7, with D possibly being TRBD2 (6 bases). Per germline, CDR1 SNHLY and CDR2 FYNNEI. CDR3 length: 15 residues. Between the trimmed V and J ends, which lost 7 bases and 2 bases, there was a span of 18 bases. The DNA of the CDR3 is TGTGCCAGCAACCCCCGAGCGGGCATGGCCTACGAGCAGTACTTC. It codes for CASNPRAGMAYEQYF.

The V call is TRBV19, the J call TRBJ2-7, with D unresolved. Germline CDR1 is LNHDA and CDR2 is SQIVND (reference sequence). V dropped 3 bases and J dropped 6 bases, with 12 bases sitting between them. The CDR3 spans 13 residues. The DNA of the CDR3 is TGTGCCAGTAGTATGCTGACACTCCCCGAGCAGTACTTC. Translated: CASSMLTLPEQYF.

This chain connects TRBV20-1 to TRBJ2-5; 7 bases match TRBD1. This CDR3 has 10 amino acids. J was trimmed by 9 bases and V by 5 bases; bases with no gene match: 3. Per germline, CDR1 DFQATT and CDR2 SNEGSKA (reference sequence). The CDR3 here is CSAGQDPQYF. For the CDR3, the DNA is TGCAGTGCTGGACAGGACCCCCAGTACTTC.